This TCR beta chain was obtained from a study of T-cell reconstitution after alpha-beta-depleted transplantation in children listed by TCRdb under 2016. Regarding the study in general: T-cell immune reconstitution after TCRalphabeta/CD19-depleted allogeneic hematopoietic cell transplantation in children was quantitatively tracked in the study by means of TCR repertoire profiling.

Read against the paper, the sample's treatment or condition label means: allogeneic hematopoietic cell transplantation with graft depleted of TCRalphabeta T cells and CD19 B cells. TCRalphabeta/CD19-depleted allogeneic hematopoietic cell grafts were given to the transplant recipients, all of whom were children. A note on this clonotype: The antigen it recognizes is unknown. Base-call qualities are not available, and no considerably larger clone is one nucleotide away.

General conclusions and limits of the study: The apparently early recovery of alphabetaT-cell counts about two months after transplant reportedly depended on only several hundred rapidly expanded clones that came from non-depleted graft cells. In some patients, high TCRbeta diversity at day 60 was attributed to recipient T cells and intrathymic progenitors that had survived conditioning. Over subsequent months, a decline in hyperexpanded clone frequencies was noted, and after one year, T-cell counts and TCRbeta diversity were mostly ascribed to newly produced T cells.

CDR1 and CDR2 are read off the germline V gene as SGHVS and FNYEAQ. V is cut by 5 bases and J by 5 bases, and the space between the germline ends is 9 bases. The CDR3 covers 13 residues, taking in both the cysteine and the phenylalanine. The DNA shown is the 39-base CDR3, in frame from base 1. Library preparation employed PCR. The instrument given in TCRdb is Illumina HiSeq 2500. Molecular barcoding was employed in the preparation of TCR libraries, with unique molecular identifiers being used to normalize TCRbeta repertoire quantification. TCRdb handled the public reads itself, with Q25 trimming in fastp and clone calling in MiXCR, and kept productive beta chains. Each entry is one CDR3 protein sequence, shown with its most common DNA and genes. The sample includes about 980,000 distinct CDR3 sequences, with less than 30% observed a single time. Over 25% of the sample comes from the top ten.

The sequence was collected from a boy under three years old who had a stem cell transplant for SCID, so the T cells may come from the graft donor. The chain is made from TRBV7-6 and TRBJ2-2; too little of a D gene remains to name it. Source: PBMCs, mostly from graft donor cells, taken 360 days after TCRalphabeta/CD19-depleted stem cell transplant. This receptor has the CDR3 CASSLPWTGELFF. The DNA sequence reads TGTGCCAGCAGCCTACCATGGACCGGGGAGCTGTTTTTT.